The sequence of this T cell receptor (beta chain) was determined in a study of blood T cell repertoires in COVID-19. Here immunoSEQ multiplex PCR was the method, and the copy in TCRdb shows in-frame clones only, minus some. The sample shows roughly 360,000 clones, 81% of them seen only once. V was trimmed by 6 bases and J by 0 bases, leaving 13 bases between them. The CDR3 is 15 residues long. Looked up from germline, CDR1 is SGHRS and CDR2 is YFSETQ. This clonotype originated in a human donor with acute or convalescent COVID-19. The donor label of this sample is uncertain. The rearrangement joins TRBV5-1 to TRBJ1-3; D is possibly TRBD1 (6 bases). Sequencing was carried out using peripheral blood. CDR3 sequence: CASTRGGGSGNTIYF. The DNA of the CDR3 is TGCGCCAGCACCAGGGGAGGGGGCTCTGGAAACACCATATATTTT. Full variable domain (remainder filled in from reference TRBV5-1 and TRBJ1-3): KAGVTQTPRYLIKTRGQQVTLSCSPISGHRSVSWYQQTPGQGLQFLFEYFSETQRNKGNFPGRFSGRQFSNSRSEMNVSTLELGDSALYLCASTRGGGSGNTIYFGEGSWLTVV.